One T cell receptor beta chain is described in this entry. TCRdb's table, derived via immunoSEQ multiplex PCR, lists solely in-frame clones and lacks some. The table records 75,000 to 95,000 clones, just under 80% of them present only once. The data stem from a study of blood T cell repertoires in COVID-19. Study-wide background: PBMCs, B-cell-depleted T cells, or T cells were the source of the cDNA or gDNA that made up the material.

During active infection, Seattle patients enrolled and were then monitored through disease. The sample was peripheral blood. The clonotype originates from a man aged 55 to 70 with COVID-19, enrolled during active disease.

The CDR3 nucleotides read TGTGCCAGCAGTTTATTAGCGGGACAGAACAACTATGGCTACACCTTC. This encodes CASSLLAGQNNYGYTF. The chain combines TRBV27 with TRBJ1-2; the match to TRBD1 covers 7 bases. V shed 1 base and J 2 bases; nucleotides not matched to a gene: 7. The length of the CDR3 is 16 residues. From germline, CDR1 is MNHEY and CDR2 SMNVEV (reference sequence).